The 18 T cell receptor beta chains presented below share a single source sample, sequenced in a study of cytomegalovirus exposure and HLA in healthy donors (dated 2017 in TCRdb). Library preparation was by the immunoSEQ multiplex PCR assay. A mixture of 60 forward primers for TCR Vbeta segments and 13 reverse primers for TCR Jbeta segments was used in the multiplex PCR. TCRdb mirrors the immuneACCESS table, restricted to in-frame sequences. Some clones are absent from its copies; in checked studies, under half trace to an unresolved V gene, and the reason for the others is unknown. For this sample there are more than 120,000 clones; 65% to 85% appear just once. Less than 3% of the sample comes from the top ten. The sample was PBMCs. Receptors were obtained from a male donor in good health and CMV-seronegative.

Comment on this clone: The same CDR3 also results from other DNA sequences found in this sample. The rearrangement uses TRBV7-9 and TRBJ2-7; weak D call: TRBD2 (6 bases). The CDR3 has 13 amino acids. Looked up from germline, CDR1 is SEHNR and CDR2 is FQNEAQ (reference sequence). V lost 3 bases, J lost 0 bases, and 6 bases lay in between. The CDR3 bases are TGTGCCAGCAGCTTGGACTACTCCTACGAGCAGTACTTC. This codes for CASSLDYSYEQYF.

The rearrangement uses TRBV4-3 and TRBJ2-7; weak D call: TRBD2 (6 bases). The V and J ends lost 0 bases and 2 bases respectively, with 14 bases between them. The CDR3 runs 16 residues. Germline V CDR1 and CDR2: LGHNA, YSLEER. As DNA, the CDR3 is TGCGCCAGCAGCCAAGATGGATGGGGGGTCGCCTACGAGCAGTACTTC. Protein: CASSQDGWGVAYEQYF.

This clone was observed a few times. The chain carries TRBV9 and TRBJ2-5; TRBD2 agrees at 11 bases. The CDR3 runs to 16 residues. Germline CDR1 is SGDLS and CDR2 is YYNGEE. The J segment lost 5 bases and the V segment lost 0 bases, leaving 6 bases of the junction unmatched. CDR3 nucleotides: TGTGCCAGCAGCGTAGAAGCTAGCGGGAGGTCGGAGACCCAGTACTTC. Amino acids: CASSVEASGRSETQYF. The full variable domain, its missing parts supplied by reference TRBV9 and TRBJ2-5, is DSGVTQTPKHLITATGQRVTLRCSPRSGDLSVYWYQQSLDQGLQFLIQYYNGEERAKGNILERFSAQQFPDLHSELNLSSLELGDSALYFCASSVEASGRSETQYFGPGTRLLVL.

This rearrangement joins TRBV19 to TRBJ2-7; 12 positions match TRBD1. The CDR3 runs to 15 residues. V dropped 3 bases and J dropped 5; count of bases not matched to a gene: 5. The germline CDR1 and CDR2 sequences are LNHDA and SQIVND (reference sequence). The CDR3 coding sequence is TGTGCCAGTAGTATTGGGACAGGGGGCCGCAACGAGCAGTACTTC. Translated: CASSIGTGGRNEQYF.

The CDR3 bases are TGTGCCAGTAGTGTCCAGACTAGCGCTCTCCATACAGATACGCAGTATTTT. It encodes CASSVQTSALHTDTQYF. The V gene is TRBV19, the J gene TRBJ2-3; 8 nucleotides align to TRBD2. The J segment lost 3 bases and the V segment lost 5 bases, leaving 13 bases of the junction unmatched. This CDR3 contains 17 residues. Germline CDR1 and CDR2: LNHDA and SQIVND (reference sequence).

The chain combines TRBV15 with TRBJ2-7; 8 nucleotides line up with TRBD2. This CDR3 is built from 17 residues. CDR1 is LNHNV and CDR2 is YYDKDF in the germline V gene (reference sequence). The V segment lost 0 bases and the J segment 3 bases; nucleotides outside the gene matches: 10. The CDR3: CATSRDGAASGSYEQYF. Here the CDR3 DNA reads TGTGCCACCAGCAGAGATGGGGCAGCGAGCGGGAGCTACGAGCAGTACTTC. Looking up the rest from reference TRBV15 and TRBJ2-7 gives the full variable domain: DAMVIQNPRYQVTQFGKPVTLSCSQTLNHNVMYWYQQKSSQAPKLLFHYYDKDFNNEADTPDNFQSRRPNTSFCFLDIRSPGLGDTAMYLCATSRDGAASGSYEQYFGPGTRLTVT.

The V and J genes are TRBV2 and TRBJ1-1; unclear D gene. The CDR3 is 11 amino acids. Germline V CDR1 and CDR2: SNHLY, FYNNEI. Trimming took 7 bases from V and 4 from J, leaving 7 bases between them. The CDR3 DNA sequence: TGTGCCAGCATAAGAGGCACTGAAGCTTTCTTT. Its translation is CASIRGTEAFF.

The V call is TRBV9, the J call TRBJ2-1; the match to TRBD2 covers 8 bases. This CDR3 has 15 amino acids. Germline V gene lookup returns CDR1 SGDLS and CDR2 YYNGEE. The ends lost 0 bases at V and 8 bases at J; junction bases unmatched: 7. CDR3 coding DNA: TGTGCCAGCAGCGTAGCGGGAGGGCTTGGAGATGAGCAGTTCTTC. Translated, it gives CASSVAGGLGDEQFF. Full variable domain (rest looked up from reference TRBV9 and TRBJ2-1): DSGVTQTPKHLITATGQRVTLRCSPRSGDLSVYWYQQSLDQGLQFLIQYYNGEERAKGNILERFSAQQFPDLHSELNLSSLELGDSALYFCASSVAGGLGDEQFFGPGTRLTVL.

The chain is built from TRBV27 and TRBJ2-1; TRBD1 agrees at 9 bases. Germline V gene lookup returns CDR1 MNHEY and CDR2 SMNVEV (reference sequence). V shed 8 bases and J 12 bases; nucleotides not matched to a gene: 17. This CDR3 comprises 15 residues. CDR3 DNA sequence: TGTGCCAGCCGAATACCGGGACAGGGCCACCAGGGGCAGTTCTTC. Translated, it gives CASRIPGQGHQGQFF.

This chain uses TRBV5-6 with TRBJ2-5, with TRBD1 matching 7 bases. There are 16 residues in the CDR3. Germline-derived CDR1 and CDR2 are SGHDT and YYEEEE. Trimming at V came to 0 bases and at J to 0 bases, leaving 5 bases not matched to a gene. For the CDR3, the DNA is TGTGCCAGCAGCTTGGCGCAACAGGGGTACCAAGAGACCCAGTACTTC. Protein: CASSLAQQGYQETQYF.

V usage is TRBV7-2 and J usage is TRBJ2-6; D is possibly TRBD2 (6 bases). V gave up 5 bases and J gave up 3 bases, with 14 bases separating them. CDR3 length: 16 residues. In germline, CDR1 is SGHTA, CDR2 FQGNSA. DNA for the CDR3: TGTGCCAGCAGCCCCGGGACTGCCCGTGGGGCCAACGTCCTGACTTTC. Translated, it gives CASSPGTARGANVLTF.

This rearrangement joins TRBV5-1 to TRBJ1-1; perhaps TRBD1 as D (6 bases). This CDR3 is built from 15 residues. Trimming shortened V by 4 bases and J by 0 bases, and 13 bases separated the two germline ends. Looked up from germline, CDR1 is SGHRS and CDR2 is YFSETQ. DNA for the CDR3: TGCGCCAGCAGCAGCCCTCAGGGGCTGAACACTGAAGCTTTCTTT. Translation: CASSSPQGLNTEAFF.

This chain connects TRBV7-2 to TRBJ2-1, with D unresolved. The length of the CDR3 is 14 residues. The V and J ends lost 0 bases and 4 bases respectively, with 7 bases between them. In germline, CDR1 is SGHTA, CDR2 FQGNSA. CDR3 region: CASSLALEYNEQFF. CDR3 in DNA: TGTGCCAGCAGCTTAGCGCTGGAGTACAATGAGCAGTTCTTC.

This clone was observed a few times. The chain links TRBV21-1 to TRBJ2-1; the table gives TRBD2 as D, unverified against the DNA. TRBV21-1 corresponds to a pseudogene. CDR3 size: 13 residues. The CDR3 coding sequence is TGTGCCAGCCAGCCGGGACTTCCCAATGAGCAGTTCTTC. The encoded protein is CASQPGLPNEQFF.

The chain carries TRBV10-3 and TRBJ2-5; a weak D match, TRBD2 (6 bases). V lost 6 bases and J 4 bases, leaving 15 bases between the germline ends. Germline values: CDR1 ENHRY, CDR2 SYGVKD. The CDR3 covers 14 residues. The CDR3 DNA is TGTGCCATCAGGGACCCTAGCGCGTCAGAGACCCAGTACTTC. It codes for CAIRDPSASETQYF.

The chain couples TRBV4-1 to TRBJ2-2; TRBD2 is a possible D gene (5 bases). The V end lost 1 base, the J end lost 3 bases, and 15 bases lay between the germline ends. The CDR3 is made up of 17 amino acids. The germline V gene encodes CDR1 MGHRA and CDR2 YSYEKL. CDR3 sequence: CASSQGPISGDTGELFF. The CDR3 nucleotides read TGCGCCAGCAGCCAAGGCCCAATAAGCGGCGACACCGGGGAGCTGTTTTTT.

V and J are TRBV11-2 and TRBJ2-7; perhaps TRBD1 as D (6 bases). V gave up 0 bases and J gave up 6 bases, with 18 bases separating them. Per the germline V gene, CDR1 is SGHAT and CDR2 is FQNNGV. This CDR3 is built from 16 residues. The CDR3 sequence: CASSLDSGTTAGEQYF. CDR3 nucleotides: TGTGCCAGCAGCTTAGATTCCGGGACAACAGCAGGCGAGCAGTACTTC.

The chain uses TRBV7-2 and TRBJ2-1; D remains ambiguous. The CDR3 has 11 residues. Trimming removed 2 bases at V and 10 bases at J, with 6 bases between. The germline CDR1 and CDR2 sequences are SGHTA and FQGNSA. The CDR3, as DNA: TGTGCCAGCAGCTTAATCCAGGAGCAGTTCTTC. Protein product: CASSLIQEQFF.